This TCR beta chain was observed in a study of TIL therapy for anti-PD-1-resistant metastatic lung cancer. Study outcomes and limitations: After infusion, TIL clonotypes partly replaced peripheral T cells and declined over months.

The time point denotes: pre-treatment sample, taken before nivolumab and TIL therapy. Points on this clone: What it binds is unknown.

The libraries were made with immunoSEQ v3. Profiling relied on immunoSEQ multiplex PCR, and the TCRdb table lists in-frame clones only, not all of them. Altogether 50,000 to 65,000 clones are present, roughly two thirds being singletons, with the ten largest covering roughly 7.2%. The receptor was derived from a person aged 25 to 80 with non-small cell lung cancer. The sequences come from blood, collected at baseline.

DNA for the CDR3: TGTGCCAGCAGCGCCTACAGGGGCACCGGGGAGCTGTTTTTT. Protein: CASSAYRGTGELFF. The chain combines TRBV7-3 with TRBJ2-2, with 7 bases lining up with TRBD1. This CDR3 has 14 residues. Germline assignment: CDR1 SGHTA and CDR2 FQGTGA. J was trimmed by 4 bases and V by 5 bases; bases with no gene match: 4.